The sequence of this TCR beta chain was determined in a study of cytomegalovirus exposure and HLA in healthy donors (dated by TCRdb to 2016 to 2017). For the wider study: In an earlier analysis of several hundred of the donors, under 300 Gb of sequence data and 100 million or so unique TCR beta sequences from roughly 190 million T cells were reported. An early release that covered roughly 600 HLA-typed donors contained about 290 gigabases of sequencing data and tens of millions of unique TCR sequences. The genetic ancestry cluster associated with self-reported Caucasian donors included roughly four fifths of the 350 to 500 genotyped donors. The study aimed to test whether cataloging public T cell receptors could reveal signatures of past pathogen exposure. The study used immunosequencing to profile the T cell repertoires of approximately 640 subjects and linked those repertoires to cytomegalovirus serostatus. A separate validation cohort of roughly 130 different subjects was used in addition to the approximately 610-subject first cohort. The study combined high-throughput TCR immunosequencing, statistical association of individual TCRs with disease status, and machine learning to predict cytomegalovirus infection status. A later analysis re-analyzed previously published TCR beta repertoires from 650 to 800 donors and added high-resolution HLA genotyping to study TCR occurrence patterns. In the later analysis, no new phenotypic data were used to find candidate immune exposures; instead, reliance was placed on TCR beta sequences and their occurrence across donors. To decide whether each TCR beta V gene segment behaved as functional or pseudogenic, an earlier analysis of approximately 620 of the donors relied on high-throughput TCR beta sequencing. Donor age, sex, ethnicity and CMV serostatus were compiled alongside the repertoire data. A later genetic analysis used genome-wide SNP genotypes for about 65% of the 666 donors, treating that subset as a discovery cohort. Every discovery cohort repertoire had been produced on one sequencing platform. Class I and class II HLA loci were covered by the typing at four-digit resolution. The number of donors typed differed by locus, with 629-630 for A, B, C, DRB1 and DQB1, 522 for DQA1, over 600 for DPA1, and over 400 for DPB1. Five DR-DQ haplotypes were treated as single units for association and clustering because of strong linkage in the cohort. Across approximately 400 genotyped donors of the cohort, an average of about 250,000 unique TCR beta nucleotide sequences per donor were sequenced, and 15% to 20% of those sequences were non-productive. Here is what the overall study found, with its caveats: In vitro tests confirmed that three of the cytomegalovirus-associated TCR beta chains recognize cytomegalovirus antigens. A cluster of highly shared sequence variants was judged likely to be a technical artifact of the sequencing pipeline. The study listed 150 to 200 TCR beta chains as associated with cytomegalovirus. The cohort was sequenced for TCR beta chains only, and without alpha or paired-chain data the features that could be detected were limited. It was suggested by the authors that the approach could potentially be generalized to other disease states and immunological phenotypes. In a later analysis, HLA-associated TCR beta chains showed more clonal expansion and lower generation probabilities than non-associated chains that were equally common. According to a later analysis, TCR association rates differed among HLA loci, with DRB1 alleles showing the most associated TCRs and HLA-C alleles showing the fewest. Roughly uniform sequencing depth across donors was assumed in presence/absence analyses, although this assumption may not hold. When HLA alleles, especially DR and DQ, strongly co-occurred, TCR associations were difficult to assign to individual alleles. In a later genetic analysis, fewer N-insertions in productive TCRs were reported among donors in an Asian-associated ancestry cluster than the roughly 700-donor mean. Cytomegalovirus status was reported to be diagnosed by the classifier with high specificity and sensitivity in both the original and validation cohorts. Linkage disequilibrium might explain the correlated functional status among segregating V segments, but an unknown experimental factor could not be excluded. Because HLA typing was missing for some donors at each locus, association tests included only the typed subset. Most TCR sequences were seen in very few donors, while some public TCRs were found in many individuals. A later analysis associated 15,000 or so TCR beta sequences with specific HLA alleles at a false discovery rate of 0.05. Because counts were too low, about 17 rarely observed V segments, including chromosome 9 orphons, were excluded from the earlier analysis of fewer than 650 of the donors. The only immune exposure information available for the cohort was CMV serostatus. A further reported finding was that TCR beta sequences accurately predicted the HLA-A and HLA-B alleles for most subjects in the first cohort. An association between a missense DCLRE1C variant and V-gene and J-gene trimming of TCR beta chains was found in a later genetic analysis and replicated in an independent cohort. A later analysis found that most CMV-associated TCR beta chains appeared HLA-restricted, with HLA associations seemingly driven largely by CMV exposure. In an earlier analysis of 587 of the donors, most TCR beta V segments were observed in productive rearrangements about 87% or about 30% of the time, broadly matching IMGT annotations. A later analysis reported that several top co-occurrence clusters appeared linked to parvovirus B19, influenza, CMV and Epstein-Barr virus. Some IMGT-functional V segments, including TRBV6-2 and TRBV6-3, could not be distinguished by the 87-base-pair reads and were therefore excluded.

The method behind the library was the immunoSEQ multiplex PCR assay. For the multiplex PCR, a mixture combining 60 forward primers for TCR Vbeta segments and 13 reverse primers for TCR Jbeta segments was used. The CDR3 region of rearranged TCR beta genes was amplified from genomic DNA by a multiplex PCR assay. The amplified TCR beta libraries were sequenced on the Illumina HiSeq System as 87-base-pair reads. In the source study's methods: A later analysis tallied about 77 million unique TCR beta chains across the 610 or so repertoires, and some 10 million of those chains were shared by two or more donors. To remove PCR and sequencing errors, raw reads were error-corrected and collapsed into unique sequences using a nearest-neighbor algorithm that merged closely related sequences. V, D and J gene segments were assigned by aligning CDR3 sequences to IMGT reference sequences. For a sequence to be retained, at least a six-nucleotide match to both a V gene segment and a J gene segment was required. Rearrangements were called productive when the CDR3 lacked stop codons and stayed in frame with V and J; all others were non-productive. CDR3 was defined according to IMGT convention as the region running from the second conserved V-encoded cysteine to the conserved J-encoded phenylalanine. The earlier analysis of about 610 of the donors excluded any sequence lacking an unambiguous match to a single V gene segment. In an earlier analysis of a few hundred of the donors, V segments were called functional above 56.7% productive rearrangements and were called segregating when the between-donor standard deviation exceeded 5%. A statistical classification framework was built for diagnosing cytomegalovirus status from the catalog of TCR beta chain sequences. V and J gene assignment, in a later analysis, came from comparing TCR nucleotide sequences with IMGT/GENE-DB human TR gene sequences. The TCRdist pipeline was used in a later analysis to assign CDR3 sequences and most-parsimonious VDJ recombination scenarios. In a later analysis, each TCR beta chain was defined by its CDR3 amino acid sequence together with its V-gene family, and reads without a unique V-gene family were excluded. A later analysis removed 550 to 650 highly shared, low-generation-probability nucleotide sequences to deal with suspected cross-contamination and a sequencing artifact. A later analysis calculated a clonal expansion index for each public chain from normalized within-repertoire ranks of inferred template counts. A later analysis computed generation probabilities with a VDJ recombination model fitted to out-of-frame rearrangements, and checked the results against IGoR. In a later analysis, TCR-TCR, TCR-HLA and TCR-CMV co-occurrence was scored with hypergeometric tests, and a repertoire-size bias correction was applied to TCR pairs. To estimate false discovery rates, a later analysis permuted the HLA or CMV assignments 20 times. A later analysis grouped co-occurring TCRs with DBSCAN, adding TCRdist sequence similarity when clustering within HLA-allele-positive subsets. For co-occurrence clustering, repertoires with fewer than 30,000 or more than 120,000 public chains were excluded, along with 4 to 6 repertoires with anomalous nucleotide sharing. The source is immuneACCESS, and TCRdb retained only in-frame sequences with V and J called. Part of the clones is not carried over; for the studies checked, unresolved V genes explain less than half of this, and the remainder is unexplained. Clone size and V and J calls were adopted from that table, with D and trimming inferred from the DNA. For this sample there are 110,000 to 150,000 clones; about 72% appear just once. Together, the top ten hold about 4.7% of the sample.

The CDR3, from cysteine to phenylalanine, totals 11 residues. Only CDR3 DNA is held: 33 bases, read in frame from base 1. From a lookup of the germline V gene (reference sequence), CDR1 and CDR2 are DFQATT and SNEGSKA. V is cut by 6 bases and J by 10 bases, and the space between the germline ends is 13 bases. As for this clone: What this receptor recognizes is not known. One base away there is no much larger clone; base qualities are not given.

The cohort was made up of roughly 670 healthy bone marrow donors. At the time of sampling, all cohort members were nominally healthy, though unrecorded immune exposures were likely present. The donor tested CMV seronegative, placing the donor among the 350 or so seronegative members of the cohort. Every donor gave a peripheral blood sample, and the peripheral blood mononuclear cells from that sample were used for TCR beta sequencing. The Qiagen DNeasy Blood Extraction Kit was used to extract genomic DNA from the blood cell samples. The TCR was taken from a man in his sixties in good health and CMV-seronegative. The sample taken for sequencing was PBMCs. The chain was built from TRBV20-1 and TRBJ2-1; the D region possibly corresponds to TRBD1 (6 bases align). The CDR3 here reads CSASGTREQFF. The DNA sequence follows: TGCAGTGCCTCCGGGACACGCGAGCAGTTCTTC.